This T cell receptor (beta chain) was sequenced during a study of T cells in Graves' hyperthyroidism and ophthalmopathy. What was amplified from RNA transcripts were TCR beta CDR3 regions. The HTBI primer set was used in a first-round RT-PCR of the TCR CDR3. From the multiplex PCR reads, TCRdb called clonotypes with MiXCR, one entry per CDR3 protein. The data contain 300,000 to 400,000 distinct CDR3 sequences, 21% of them singletons. Per the germline V gene, CDR1 is LGHNA and CDR2 is YNFKEQ. Trimming cost V 0 bases and J 7 bases; bases outside gene matches: 8. The CDR3 sequence is 16 residues long. The sample holds a few counts of this clonotype.

Material: blood. The rearrangement joins TRBV4-2 to TRBJ2-3; TRBD2 matches 9 bases. The clonotype comes from a woman aged 50 to 65 with Graves' hyperthyroidism. The DNA for the CDR3 is TGTGCCAGCAGCCAAGATCCGGCGGGAGGGCCAAATACGCAGTATTTT. Translated: CASSQDPAGGPNTQYF.